The clone carrying this TCR beta chain was found many times. Its antigen remains unknown. Germline loops: CDR1 SEHNR, CDR2 FQNEAQ (reference sequence). V was shortened by 1 base and J by 2 bases, with 12 bases between the two germline ends. CDR3 length: 15 residues. RNA served as the template for amplifying TCR beta CDR3 regions. HTBI primers were employed in first-round RT-PCR, then a second-round multiplex PCR followed. One entry per CDR3 protein, called by TCRdb with MiXCR from the multiplex PCR reads. The sample records approximately 150,000 distinct CDR3 sequences, around 40% being singletons. Ophthalmopathy donors' eye disease showed moderate-to-severe activity, CAS of at least 3, NOSPECS of at least 4 and duration under 3 months. This entry comes from a study of Graves' ophthalmopathy and Graves' hyperthyroidism. At the level of the study: Peripheral blood sampling preceded any treatment and occurred at initial diagnosis.

Overall study findings and caveats: Most thyroid clonotypes expanded beyond 0.001 frequency were also found in blood.

The receptor was isolated from a man aged 25-40 years with Graves' ophthalmopathy. The sequenced sample was peripheral blood. J is TRBJ2-7 and V is TRBV7-9; D might be TRBD1 (5 bases). In nucleotides, the CDR3 is TGTGCCAGCAGCTTAGGGGCAGGGCAAGCCTACGAGCAGTACTTC. Translated: CASSLGAGQAYEQYF.